This paragraph reports one T cell receptor beta chain. This record belongs to a study of blood T cell repertoires in COVID-19. Study in general: From T cells, B-cell-depleted T cells, or PBMCs came the material, which was cDNA or gDNA.

Assay used: immunoSEQ multiplex PCR; TCRdb lists only in-frame clones, some missing. This table holds about 220,000 clones, roughly 80% found once. The CDR3 has 14 amino acids. V was pared by 4 bases and J by 5 bases, with 12 bases between. From germline, CDR1 is SGHNT and CDR2 YYREEE (reference sequence). This clonotype was sampled from a woman between 45 and 60 years old who had been exposed to COVID-19. Sequencing was carried out using PBMCs or T cells enriched from blood (not recorded which). This chain uses TRBV5-4 with TRBJ2-2, with D perhaps TRBD1 (5 bases). The CDR3 bases are TGTGCCAGCAGCATTGATCAGGGTACCGGGGAGCTGTTTTTT. Amino acid sequence: CASSIDQGTGELFF.